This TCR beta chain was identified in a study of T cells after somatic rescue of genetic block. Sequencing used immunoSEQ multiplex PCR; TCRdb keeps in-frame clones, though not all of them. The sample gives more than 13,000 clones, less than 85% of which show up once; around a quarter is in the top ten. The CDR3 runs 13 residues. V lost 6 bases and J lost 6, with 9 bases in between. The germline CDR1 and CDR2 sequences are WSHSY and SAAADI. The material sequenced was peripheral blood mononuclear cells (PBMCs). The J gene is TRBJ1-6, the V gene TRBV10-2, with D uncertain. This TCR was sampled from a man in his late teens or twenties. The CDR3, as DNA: TGCGCCAGCAGGGAGGGTTTTAATTCACCCCTCCACTTT. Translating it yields CASREGFNSPLHF.